These T cell receptor beta chains were read from a single sample in a study of blood T cell repertoires in COVID-19. The method was immunoSEQ multiplex PCR; TCRdb's version includes in-frame clones alone and lacks a portion of them. The sample records under 250,000 clones, roughly 77% being singletons. Sequences were obtained from peripheral blood. The source of these receptors is a woman aged 40 to 50 with COVID-19, enrolled during active disease. CDR3s leave out the opening cysteine and the closing phenylalanine or tryptophan. A D gene is named only where the DNA matches it firmly. Part of the rows lack a size; the others show once, few, many or a class for expanded clones.

size | V | D | CDR3
many | TRBV19 | - | ASSASGAMYGYT
- | TRBV7-2 | TRBD2 | ASSTQRGHSYNEQF
- | TRBV3-1/TRBV3-2 | TRBD2 | ASSTGTRYNEQF
- | TRBV7-9 | TRBD1 | ASSSFGTDLQETQY
- | TRBV7-5 | - | VRSLRGPLYNEQF
- | TRBV13 | - | ASSPRTVNTEAF
- | TRBV5-4 | - | ASSLDTGRYTEAF
- | TRBV18 | TRBD2 | ASSAALAGGRETQY
- | TRBV6-6 | TRBD1 | ASSLLTGGTEAF
once | TRBV7-7 | - | ASSLRSIAVLVPETQY
- | TRBV25-1 | - | ASSEVFQETQY
- | TRBV12-3/TRBV12-4 | - | ASTHTGNTEAF
- | TRBV6-1 | - | ASSDRGQEGTEAF
- | TRBV27 | TRBD2 | ASRTGLAGGHEQF
few | TRBV4-1 | TRBD2 | ASNLPGTSGGAFSYNEQF
- | TRBV9 | TRBD1 | ASSVEGQGYTEAF
- | TRBV10-3 | TRBD2 | AIRGLEETQY
- | TRBV27 | - | ASSLNGGSSGNTIY
- | TRBV30 | TRBD1 | AWSVGTGRNTIY
- | TRBV7-8 | TRBD2 | ASSLIGGYVTQY
- | TRBV11-2 | - | ASSWQGFGQY
- | TRBV24-1 | TRBD2 | ATSGSGRAGPDTQY
- | TRBV2 | TRBD1 | ASRERTGGASYGYT
once | TRBV19 | TRBD1 | ASTGQGAGGYT